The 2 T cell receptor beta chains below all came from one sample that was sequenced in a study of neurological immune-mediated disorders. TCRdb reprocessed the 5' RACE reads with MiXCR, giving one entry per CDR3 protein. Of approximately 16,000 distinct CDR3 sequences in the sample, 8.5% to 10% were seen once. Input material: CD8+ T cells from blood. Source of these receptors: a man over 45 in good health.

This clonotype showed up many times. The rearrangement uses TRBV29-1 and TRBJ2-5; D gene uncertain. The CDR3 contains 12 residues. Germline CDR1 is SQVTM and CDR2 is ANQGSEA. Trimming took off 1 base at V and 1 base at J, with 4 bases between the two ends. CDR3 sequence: CSVEGAQETQYF. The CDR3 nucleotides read TGCAGCGTTGAAGGGGCCCAAGAGACCCAGTACTTC.

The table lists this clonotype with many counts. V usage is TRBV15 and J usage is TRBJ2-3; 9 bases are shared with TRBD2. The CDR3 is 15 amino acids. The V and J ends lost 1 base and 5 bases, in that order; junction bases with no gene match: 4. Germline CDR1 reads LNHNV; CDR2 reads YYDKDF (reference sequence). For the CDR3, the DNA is TGTGCCACCAGCAGAGGGCTAGCGGGGAAAGATACGCAGTATTTT. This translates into CATSRGLAGKDTQYF.